Each of the 27 T cell receptor beta chains below was sequenced from the same sample in a study of cytomegalovirus exposure and HLA in healthy donors. Primers included in the PCR were 60 Vbeta and 13 Jbeta primers. Produced via immunoSEQ multiplex PCR; TCRdb's table is partial and in-frame only. Among around 150,000 clones listed, roughly 89% were seen once. What was sequenced was PBMCs. The receptors here all came from a woman in her twenties or thirties in good health and CMV-seronegative.

The rearrangement links TRBV6-5 to TRBJ2-2; D gene unclear. The CDR3 spans 13 residues. The V gene's germline CDR1 is MNHEY and CDR2 SVGAGI. V gave up 5 bases and J gave up 8 bases, with 12 bases separating them. This chain's CDR3 is CASSIQITGELFF. In DNA form, the CDR3 reads TGTGCCAGCAGTATACAGATAACGGGGGAGCTGTTTTTT.

J is TRBJ1-5 and V is TRBV19, with D maybe TRBD1 (6 bases). The CDR3 is made up of 15 amino acids. Germline V gene data show CDR1 as LNHDA and CDR2 as SQIVND (reference sequence). Trimming removed 8 bases at V and 3 bases at J, with 17 bases between. The CDR3 reads CASRSLQGPNQPQHF. CDR3 DNA sequence: TGTGCCAGTCGAAGCCTACAGGGACCCAATCAGCCCCAGCATTTT. Together with reference TRBV19 and TRBJ1-5, the CDR3 gives the full variable domain: DGGITQSPKYLFRKEGQNVTLSCEQNLNHDAMYWYRQDPGQGLRLIYYSQIVNDFQKGDIAEGYSVSREKKESFPLTVTSAQKNPTAFYLCASRSLQGPNQPQHFGDGTRLSIL.

The chain combines TRBV27 with TRBJ1-5, with 8 bases fitting TRBD1. The trim removed 8 bases at V and 3 bases at J, leaving 12 bases unmatched. The CDR3 has 16 residues. Germline CDR1 reads MNHEY; CDR2 reads SMNVEV (reference sequence). The CDR3 nucleotides read TGTGCCAGCCTCCCCATGTGGACAGGGATCAATCAGCCCCAGCATTTT. Encoded protein: CASLPMWTGINQPQHF.

The V gene is TRBV21-1, the J gene TRBJ2-5; the DNA was not used to check the table's D call, TRBD2. TRBV21-1 is a listed pseudogene. The CDR3 has 14 amino acids. CDR3 DNA: TGTGCCAGCAGCAAAGTGGATCGGCCGGGGGCCCAGTACTTC. It codes for CASSKVDRPGAQYF.

Concerning this clone: The junction does not match germline at one end; this may be a read error. The genes are TRBV28 and TRBJ2-5; perhaps TRBD2 as D (5 bases). Looked up from germline, CDR1 is MDHEN and CDR2 is SYDVKM. The CDR3 sequence is 16 residues long. This CDR3 is CASSLLVWRQPETQYF. In DNA form, the CDR3 reads TGTGCCAGCAGCTTATTGGTCTGGAGGCAGCCAGAGACCCAGTACTTC.

The chain employs TRBV7-9 and TRBJ2-7; 7 nucleotides align to TRBD2. The V segment lost 5 bases and the J segment 2 bases; nucleotides outside the gene matches: 12. Germline values: CDR1 SEHNR, CDR2 FQNEAQ (reference sequence). CDR3 size: 16 residues. This CDR3 reads CASSLIGLAEPYEQYF. The DNA of the CDR3 is TGTGCCAGCAGCCTCATAGGGCTAGCGGAACCCTACGAGCAGTACTTC.

V and J are TRBV7-6 and TRBJ2-2; D uncertain. CDR3 length equals 16 residues. Trimming pared 3 bases from V and 0 bases from J, leaving 11 bases between. The germline CDR1 and CDR2 sequences are SGHVS and FNYEAQ. CDR3 sequence: CASSLMAHTNTGELFF. The CDR3 bases are TGTGCCAGCAGCTTGATGGCACACACGAACACCGGGGAGCTGTTTTTT.

This clone was observed a few times. The chain couples TRBV10-3 to TRBJ2-7, with 9 bases that match TRBD1. V dropped 10 bases and J dropped 2; count of bases not matched to a gene: 3. The CDR3 has 12 residues. From germline, CDR1 is ENHRY and CDR2 SYGVKD. The CDR3 region has the DNA TGTGCCACCCGGGACAGGGCCTACGAGCAGTACTTC. This encodes CATRDRAYEQYF.

V and J are TRBV18 and TRBJ2-7; 10 nucleotides align to TRBD1. CDR1 is KGHSH, CDR2 LQKENI, per germline. This CDR3 is 15 amino acids long. Trimming at V came to 5 bases and at J to 2 bases, leaving 6 bases not matched to a gene. The CDR3 nucleotides read TGTGCCAGCTCATCTGCCGACAGGGGGCCCTACGAGCAGTACTTC. The encoded protein is CASSSADRGPYEQYF.

The chain employs TRBV29-1 and TRBJ2-1, with unresolved D. The length of the CDR3 is 13 residues. The germline CDR1 and CDR2 sequences are SQVTM and ANQGSEA. The V gene lost 4 bases and the J gene lost 4 bases, with 11 bases spanning the gap. The CDR3 nucleotides read TGCAGCGTTGTGGGCAGGTCATACAATGAGCAGTTCTTC. It encodes CSVVGRSYNEQFF.

The chain carries TRBV6-1 and TRBJ1-5; no clear D gene. The V gene lost 1 base and the J gene lost 0 bases, with 10 bases spanning the gap. Germline V gene data show CDR1 as MNHNS and CDR2 as SASEGT. The CDR3 spans 16 residues. CDR3 sequence reads: CASSEVGGNSNQPQHF. In nucleotides, the CDR3 is TGTGCCAGCAGTGAAGTAGGAGGGAATAGCAATCAGCCCCAGCATTTT.

The genes are TRBV6-6 and TRBJ2-2; D gene uncertain. The CDR3 has 14 amino acids. V lost 7 bases and J 3 bases, leaving 12 bases between the germline ends. From germline, CDR1 is MNHNY and CDR2 SVGAGI (reference sequence). The CDR3, as DNA: TGTGCCAGCAACGTAATAACGGACACCGGGGAGCTGTTTTTT. Protein sequence: CASNVITDTGELFF.

The V call is TRBV11-2, the J call TRBJ2-2; 7 bases are a match to TRBD2. This CDR3 comprises 15 residues. Trimming took 6 bases from V and 1 from J; bases not matched to a gene: 5. The germline gives CDR1 SGHAT, CDR2 FQNNGV. CDR3 DNA sequence: TGTGCCAGCAGTCCCACGGGAGGGAACACCGGGGAGCTGTTTTTT. Protein product: CASSPTGGNTGELFF. Drawing the rest from reference TRBV11-2 and TRBJ2-2, the complete variable domain is EAGVAQSPRYKIIEKRQSVAFWCNPISGHATLYWYQQILGQGPKLLIQFQNNGVVDDSQLPKDRFSAERLKGVDSTLKIQPAKLEDSAVYLCASSPTGGNTGELFFGEGSRLTVL.

This clone was counted a single time. The chain joins TRBV28 to TRBJ1-4; TRBD1 matches 7 bases. Germline CDR1 MDHEN, CDR2 SYDVKM. Trimming at V came to 5 bases and at J to 7 bases, leaving 10 bases not matched to a gene. The CDR3 is 15 residues long. CDR3 coding DNA: TGTGCCAGCAGTGCTCAGGGGGGCCCAGGTGAAAAACTGTTTTTT. This sequence encodes CASSAQGGPGEKLFF. The whole variable domain, filled in from reference TRBV28 and TRBJ1-4, reads DVKVTQSSRYLVKRTGEKVFLECVQDMDHENMFWYRQDPGLGLRLIYFSYDVKMKEKGDIPEGYSVSREKKERFSLILESASTNQTSMYLCASSAQGGPGEKLFFGSGTQLSVL.

The rearrangement joins TRBV5-4 to TRBJ1-2; D is ambiguous. CDR3 length equals 13 residues. V was clipped by 1 base and J by 8 bases, with 12 bases between them. Germline lookup yields CDR1 SGHNT and CDR2 YYREEE (reference sequence). This CDR3 reads CASSLSPLRGYTF. DNA for the CDR3: TGTGCCAGCAGCTTGTCCCCGTTGAGGGGCTACACCTTC.

The rearrangement uses TRBV7-9 and TRBJ2-7, with TRBD2 matching over 13 bases. Germline assignment: CDR1 SEHNR and CDR2 FQNEAQ (reference sequence). This CDR3 region has 15 residues. V dropped 5 bases and J dropped 4; count of bases not matched to a gene: 5. The CDR3 loop is CASSNGLAGVYEQYF. CDR3 nucleotides: TGTGCCAGCAGCAACGGACTAGCGGGAGTTTACGAGCAGTACTTC.

This clone has just a few counts. The rearrangement uses TRBV4-2 and TRBJ2-1; D may be TRBD1 (8 bases). Trimming removed 5 bases at V and 1 base at J, with 15 bases between. The CDR3 has 16 residues. Germline V CDR1 and CDR2: LGHNA, YNFKEQ. DNA for the CDR3: TGTGCCAGCAGCAGGGGGGGACAGGTTTCCTACAATGAGCAGTTCTTC. Its protein product is CASSRGGQVSYNEQFF.

This clone was counted a few times. This chain connects TRBV7-3 to TRBJ1-1; TRBD1 aligns across 8 bases. Germline assignment: CDR1 SGHTA and CDR2 FQGTGA. This CDR3 region has 13 residues. After removal of 5 bases from V and 3 bases from J, the junction contained 2 bases not matched to a gene. Written as DNA, the CDR3 is TGTGCCAGCAGCGAACAGGGGGACACTGAAGCTTTCTTT. Translating it yields CASSEQGDTEAFF. Drawing the rest from reference TRBV7-3 and TRBJ1-1, the complete variable domain is GAGVSQTPSNKVTEKGKYVELRCDPISGHTALYWYRQSLGQGPEFLIYFQGTGAADDSGLPNDRFFAVRPEGSVSTLKIQRTERGDSAVYLCASSEQGDTEAFFGQGTRLTVV.

The V call is TRBV4-1, the J call TRBJ2-3; possible D gene TRBD2, 6 bases. The CDR3 is 14 amino acids. V lost 1 base and J 7 bases, leaving 12 bases between the germline ends. Germline assignment: CDR1 MGHRA and CDR2 YSYEKL. CDR3 bases: TGCGCCAGCAGCCAAGGGCTAGCGTTACATACGCAGTATTTT. This codes for CASSQGLALHTQYF.

The V call is TRBV9, the J call TRBJ1-1, with D possibly matching TRBD1 (6 bases). This CDR3 is built from 13 residues. From germline, CDR1 is SGDLS and CDR2 YYNGEE. The V end was cut by 0 bases, the J end by 8 bases, with 11 bases between. The CDR3 DNA reads TGTGCCAGCAGCGTAGTTCAGACAGGCGAAGCTTTCTTT. Amino acid sequence: CASSVVQTGEAFF.

This chain connects TRBV18 to TRBJ1-1, with a tentative D call TRBD1 (5 bases). Germline V gives CDR1 KGHSH, CDR2 LQKENI. This CDR3 is built from 16 residues. The V gene lost 3 bases and the J gene lost 5 bases, with 19 bases spanning the gap. CDR3 amino acids: CASSPNLPGVGTEAFF. The CDR3 DNA is TGTGCCAGCTCACCCAACCTGCCGGGGGTAGGTACTGAAGCTTTCTTT.

The count of this clone is one. V usage is TRBV15 and J usage is TRBJ2-7; tentative D call: TRBD2 (5 bases). The CDR3 covers 15 residues. Germline loops: CDR1 LNHNV, CDR2 YYDKDF (reference sequence). Trimming cost V 1 base and J 3 bases, with 13 bases left between them. The CDR3, as DNA: TGTGCCACCAGCAGAGTGGGAGTAATGGTCTACGAGCAGTACTTC. Amino acids: CATSRVGVMVYEQYF.

The rearrangement uses TRBV6-6 and TRBJ1-2; possible D gene TRBD1, 6 bases. The V gene lost 7 bases and the J gene lost 2 bases, with 8 bases spanning the gap. This CDR3 comprises 12 residues. Germline lookup yields CDR1 MNHNY and CDR2 SVGAGI (reference sequence). CDR3 in amino acids: CASKDSNYGYTF. The CDR3 DNA follows: TGTGCCAGCAAGGACAGCAACTATGGCTACACCTTC.

The rearrangement uses TRBV10-3 and TRBJ1-3, with 7 bases lining up with TRBD1. This CDR3 is built from 19 residues. The trim removed 6 bases at V and 0 bases at J, leaving 17 bases unmatched. Germline values: CDR1 ENHRY, CDR2 SYGVKD. CDR3 loop: CAISLATGQVGLSGNTIYF. The CDR3 coding sequence is TGTGCCATCAGCCTAGCTACCGGACAGGTTGGCCTCTCTGGAAACACCATATATTTT.

The chain combines TRBV18 with TRBJ2-7, with 8 bases that match TRBD1. CDR1 is KGHSH and CDR2 is LQKENI in the germline V gene. The CDR3 has 14 amino acids. V trimming: 0 bases; J trimming: 3 bases; junction bases outside the gene matches: 1. The CDR3 spells CASSPPDRVYEQYF. CDR3 bases: TGTGCCAGCTCACCACCGGACAGGGTCTACGAGCAGTACTTC.

This clone came up a few times. The genes are TRBV6-1 and TRBJ2-2; 10 nucleotides align to TRBD2. Per germline, CDR1 MNHNS and CDR2 SASEGT. CDR3 length equals 15 residues. Unmatched junction bases numbered 4, after V lost 5 bases and J lost 4 bases. CDR3 amino acids: CASSTSSGSTGELFF. The DNA for the CDR3 is TGTGCCAGCAGTACCTCTAGCGGGAGCACCGGGGAGCTGTTTTTT.

Points on this clone: At the DNA level, this CDR3 is encoded by other sequences in the same sample as well. CDR3 DNA sequence: TGTGCCAGCAGCTTAGGACAGATGAACACTGAAGCTTTCTTT. It codes for CASSLGQMNTEAFF. The chain is built from TRBV7-9 and TRBJ1-1; weak D call: TRBD1 (5 bases). CDR3 length: 14 residues. Trimming shortened V by 1 base and J by 0 bases, and 6 bases separated the two germline ends. Germline V CDR1 and CDR2: SEHNR, FQNEAQ (reference sequence). Full variable domain (missing parts from reference TRBV7-9 and TRBJ1-1): DTGVSQNPRHKITKRGQNVTFRCDPISEHNRLYWYRQTLGQGPEFLTYFQNEAQLEKSRLLSDRFSAERPKGSFSTLEIQRTEQGDSAMYLCASSLGQMNTEAFFGQGTRLTVV.